A single sample gave rise to the 14 T cell receptor beta chains below, sequenced in a study of glioma-infiltrating T cells after dendritic cell vaccination. As to time point: after dendritic cell vaccination, including at tumor progression/relapse. The data were produced by immunoSEQ multiplex PCR, yet TCRdb's version contains in-frame clones alone and is incomplete. This table has roughly 100,000 clones, 85% to 90% appearing once. The input for sequencing was blood, taken after dendritic cell vaccination. The receptors derive from a human donor with glioblastoma.

The rearrangement links TRBV5-1 to TRBJ2-7; D is perhaps TRBD2 (5 bases). From germline, CDR1 is SGHRS and CDR2 YFSETQ. CDR3 size: 15 residues. V lost 4 bases and J 2 bases, leaving 16 bases between the germline ends. The CDR3, as DNA: TGCGCCAGCAGCCCCTCCGGGATCCTCGCCTACGAGCAGTACTTC. Amino acid sequence: CASSPSGILAYEQYF.

The sample holds a few counts of this clone. The V and J genes are TRBV7-3 and TRBJ2-1; 9 bases are shared with TRBD2. The CDR3 runs to 15 residues. After removal of 5 bases from V and 7 bases from J, the junction contained 9 bases not matched to a gene. CDR1 and CDR2 (germline): SGHTA, FQGTGA. In nucleotides, the CDR3 is TGTGCCAGCAGCCCCAGCCTAGCGGGGAGGAATGAGCAGTTCTTC. This gives the protein CASSPSLAGRNEQFF.

V is TRBV4-1 and J is TRBJ2-1; D unresolved. The ends were cut back, 1 base at V and 0 bases at J, with 10 bases in the middle. The germline CDR1 and CDR2 sequences are MGHRA and YSYEKL. The CDR3 runs to 16 residues. CDR3 protein: CASSQGDSVSYNEQFF. The DNA of the CDR3 is TGCGCCAGCAGCCAAGGAGACTCAGTCTCCTACAATGAGCAGTTCTTC.

The CDR3 nucleotides read TGTGCCAGCAGCTTAGCGGCAGGGGGAGGAAACACCATATATTTT. Its translation: CASSLAAGGGNTIYF. The chain links TRBV11-2 to TRBJ1-3; 7 positions agree with TRBD1. Losses at the gene ends were 1 base for V and 4 bases for J; bases not matched to a gene: 4. CDR1 is SGHAT, CDR2 FQNNGV, per germline. The CDR3 is 15 amino acids.

The V call is TRBV5-6, the J call TRBJ2-7, with 7 bases matching TRBD2. V shed 4 bases and J 2 bases; nucleotides not matched to a gene: 3. The CDR3 contains 13 residues. CDR1 and CDR2 from the germline V gene are SGHDT and YYEEEE. The CDR3 loop is CASSHGTTYEQYF. The CDR3 DNA reads as TGTGCCAGCAGCCACGGGACTACCTACGAGCAGTACTTC.

This chain joins TRBV7-2 and TRBJ2-5; 7 bases are a match to TRBD1. This CDR3 has 15 amino acids. Germline CDR1 SGHTA, CDR2 FQGNSA. V was clipped by 6 bases and J by 6 bases; unmatched bases: 13. The CDR3 coding sequence is TGTGCCAGCAGACCGGGACAGCCGGGTAGCCAGACCCAGTACTTC. Amino acid sequence: CASRPGQPGSQTQYF.

The CDR3 reads CAWSVFDGGYTF. The CDR3 DNA reads as TGTGCCTGGAGTGTCTTCGACGGGGGCTACACCTTC. The chain has TRBV30 and TRBJ1-2; D not resolved. This CDR3 region has 12 residues. The V end lost 0 bases, the J end lost 8 bases, and 10 bases lay between the germline ends. The V gene's germline CDR1 is GTSNPN and CDR2 SVGIG (reference sequence).

This sequence joins TRBV5-1 and TRBJ2-7; TRBD2 aligns across 11 bases. V gave up 0 bases and J gave up 2 bases; unmatched junction bases: 1. CDR3 size: 15 residues. Germline assignment: CDR1 SGHRS and CDR2 YFSETQ. The CDR3 reads CASSLASGGTYEQYF. The CDR3 DNA reads TGCGCCAGCAGCTTGGCTAGCGGGGGGACCTACGAGCAGTACTTC.

The J gene is TRBJ2-7, the V gene TRBV14, with 7 bases lining up with TRBD1. From germline, CDR1 is SGHDN and CDR2 FVKESK. With 3 bases clipped from V and 3 bases from J, the junction kept 20 bases outside the gene matches. This CDR3 is built from 19 residues. The CDR3 DNA follows: TGTGCCAGCAGCCATCCCACGCAGGCGTGGCAGGGGGTAGTCTACGAGCAGTACTTC. The encoded protein is CASSHPTQAWQGVVYEQYF.

The V call is TRBV11-3, the J call TRBJ2-7; 8 bases are a match to TRBD1. Germline CDR1 reads SGHNT; CDR2 reads YENEEA. The CDR3 totals 14 residues. V was pared by 6 bases and J by 3 bases, with 7 bases of the junction left unmatched. CDR3 amino acids: CASSWDRLSYEQYF. CDR3 sequence (DNA): TGTGCCAGCAGTTGGGACAGGTTGAGCTACGAGCAGTACTTC.

This clone has a single count. The chain is built from TRBV10-3 and TRBJ2-7; 9 bases align to TRBD1. The CDR3 totals 13 residues. Germline V gene data show CDR1 as ENHRY and CDR2 as SYGVKD. J was trimmed by 6 bases and V by 6 bases; bases with no gene match: 6. The CDR3 here is CAIREDRGGEQYF. The CDR3 DNA reads TGTGCCATCAGGGAGGACAGGGGTGGCGAGCAGTACTTC.

CDR3 region: CASRDRGPTTEAFF. The CDR3 DNA sequence: TGTGCCAGCAGAGACAGGGGCCCCACCACTGAAGCTTTCTTT. The chain links TRBV6-5 to TRBJ1-1, with TRBD1 identical over 8 bases. CDR3 size: 14 residues. Germline loops: CDR1 MNHEY, CDR2 SVGAGI. V was clipped by 6 bases and J by 4 bases; unmatched bases: 7.

The chain uses TRBV5-1 and TRBJ2-2, with a possible D match to TRBD1 (6 bases). This CDR3 is 15 amino acids long. Germline CDR1 and CDR2: SGHRS and YFSETQ. Deletions cut 5 bases from V and 3 bases from J, with 14 bases between. This CDR3 is CASSKDSSYTGELFF. CDR3 nucleotide sequence: TGCGCCAGCAGTAAGGACAGCAGCTACACCGGGGAGCTGTTTTTT.

This sequence joins TRBV9 and TRBJ2-7; 9 positions agree with TRBD2. In germline, CDR1 is SGDLS, CDR2 YYNGEE. With V trimmed by 0 bases and J by 0 bases, 10 bases remained unmatched. CDR3 size: 18 residues. CDR3 nucleotide sequence: TGTGCCAGCAGCGTAGGTCTGACTAGCGGCGATAGCTCCTACGAGCAGTACTTC. This translates into CASSVGLTSGDSSYEQYF.